The table lists the clone carrying this TCR beta chain with a few counts. Antigen unknown. The source of the sample is a study of beta chain features in type 1 diabetes. The study, taken as a whole, reports: Insertions were fewer and deletions more numerous at VDJ junctions in type 1 diabetes patients. Within patients, naive, central memory and Treg TCRB repertoires seemed more similar than within healthy donors.

The sequenced template was cDNA made from the entire isolated RNA. Read counts averaged around 3.5 million for samples of naive, central memory and regulatory T cells. Sequencing was performed with immunoSEQ multiplex PCR; in TCRdb, only in-frame clones are kept and a portion is missing. The table includes about 290,000 clones, under 8.5% detected once. By way of CD45RO/CCR7/CD25/CD127/CD95/CD27, the CD4+ regulatory, stem cell-like memory, central memory and naive cells were sorted. This CDR3 contains 15 residues. The V end was cut by 5 bases, the J end by 2 bases, with 13 bases between. The V gene's germline CDR1 is SGHDN and CDR2 FVKESK.

V and J are TRBV14 and TRBJ2-1, with D possibly TRBD1 on 6 matching bases. The sequencing input was central memory CD4+ T cells from blood. The clonotype comes from a woman aged 18-29 years in good health. The CDR3 here is CASSAQGVAYNEQFF. The DNA for the CDR3 is TGTGCCAGCAGCGCACAGGGTGTCGCCTACAATGAGCAGTTCTTC.